Listed here are 2 T cell receptor beta chains from one sample, sequenced in a study of circulating and synovial CD4+ cells in juvenile arthritis. The data were produced by immunoSEQ multiplex PCR, yet TCRdb's version contains in-frame clones alone and is incomplete. Of about 1,600 clones listed, around 96% are singletons. The sequenced material came from CD4+ T cells from synovial fluid. These receptors were taken from a human donor with juvenile idiopathic arthritis.

The J gene is TRBJ1-2, the V gene TRBV28, with TRBD1 matching 9 bases. The CDR3 has 18 residues. V dropped 4 bases and J dropped 5; count of bases not matched to a gene: 17. Germline V gene sequence: CDR1 MDHEN, CDR2 SYDVKM. The CDR3 sequence: CASSSSRQGDVAKYGYTF. CDR3 nucleotides: TGTGCCAGCAGTTCCTCCCGACAGGGGGATGTAGCGAAATATGGCTACACCTTC.

V and J are TRBV7-9 and TRBJ2-7, with 11 positions matching TRBD2. CDR1 and CDR2 from the germline V gene are SEHNR and FQNEAQ (reference sequence). The CDR3 covers 16 residues. The trim removed 5 bases at V and 2 bases at J, leaving 8 bases unmatched. CDR3 amino acids: CASSKTGGLAAYEQYF. In DNA form, the CDR3 reads TGTGCCAGCAGCAAGACAGGGGGACTAGCGGCCTACGAGCAGTACTTC. The full variable domain, completed using reference TRBV7-9 and TRBJ2-7, is DTGVSQNPRHKITKRGQNVTFRCDPISEHNRLYWYRQTLGQGPEFLTYFQNEAQLEKSRLLSDRFSAERPKGSFSTLEIQRTEQGDSAMYLCASSKTGGLAAYEQYFGPGTRLTVT.